These T cell receptor beta chains were read from a single sample in a study of persistence of HIV-infected CD4 T cells. No antigens are known for them. The repertoire was sequenced with immunoSEQ multiplex PCR; TCRdb's copy has only in-frame clones and lacks some. The sample contains more than 30,000 clones, less than 90% of which appear only once. The source material was CD4+ T cells sorted from PBMCs after approximately 20-hour stimulation, sampled from a patient who received antiretroviral therapy. Receptor source: an adult man with HIV who was CMV-seropositive. The CDR3 runs from the conserved cysteine through the conserved F or W. Each record gives: clone size, J gene, V gene, D gene, CDR3 protein, CDR3 DNA. A D gene is named only where the DNA matches it firmly. Clone size appears in some rows only: once, few, many, or a class for an expanded clone.

.	TRBJ1-1	TRBV10-3	.	CAIGGGMNTEAFF	TGTGCCATCGGTGGGGGCATGAACACTGAAGCTTTCTTT
.	TRBJ1-1	TRBV18	TRBD1	CASSPRTGENTEAFF	TGTGCCAGCTCACCACGGACAGGGGAGAACACTGAAGCTTTCTTT
.	TRBJ1-2	TRBV7-2	.	CASSLASGYGYTF	TGTGCCAGCAGCTTAGCTTCCGGTTATGGCTACACCTTC
few	TRBJ2-3	TRBV19	TRBD1	CASRRQGTSTDTQYF	TGTGCCAGTCGAAGACAGGGCACCAGCACAGATACGCAGTATTTT
.	TRBJ1-1	TRBV28	TRBD1	CASSPKGARTEAFF	TGTGCCAGCAGTCCTAAGGGGGCGAGGACTGAAGCTTTCTTT
.	TRBJ1-3	TRBV3-1/TRBV3-2	.	CASSTDRRVNTIYF	TGTGCCAGCAGCACCGACCGGAGGGTAAACACCATATATTTT
.	TRBJ1-1	TRBV4-2	.	CASSQDPGDLSEAFF	TGTGCCAGCAGCCAAGATCCGGGGGATTTATCTGAAGCTTTCTTT
.	TRBJ2-7	TRBV29-1	.	CSVGLPPYEQYF	TGCAGCGTTGGGCTACCCCCCTACGAGCAGTACTTC
.	TRBJ2-3	TRBV10-1	.	CASSESQGSDTQYF	TGCGCCAGCAGTGAGTCGCAGGGATCAGATACGCAGTATTTT
.	TRBJ1-1	TRBV20-1	.	CSALKNTEAFF	TGCAGTGCCCTGAAGAACACTGAAGCTTTCTTT
.	TRBJ1-5	TRBV28	.	CASSLRSNNQPQHF	TGTGCCAGCAGTTTGAGAAGTAACAATCAGCCCCAGCATTTT
few	TRBJ2-1	TRBV14	.	CASSLGPDNEQFF	TGTGCCAGCAGCCTCGGCCCAGACAATGAGCAGTTCTTC
few	TRBJ2-4	TRBV7-6	.	CASSLGRAAGLAKNIQYF	TGTGCCAGCAGCTTAGGAAGGGCTGCAGGGCTAGCCAAAAACATTCAGTACTTC
.	TRBJ2-7	TRBV4-1	TRBD2	CASSQGVAGGRFYEQYF	TGCGCCAGCAGCCAAGGCGTAGCGGGGGGCCGCTTCTACGAGCAGTACTTC
.	TRBJ1-5	TRBV6-5	.	CASSFSGGVNQPQHF	TGTGCCAGCAGTTTTTCTGGGGGGGTCAATCAGCCCCAGCATTTT
few	TRBJ2-7	TRBV12-3/TRBV12-4	.	CASSLEGPYEQYF	TGTGCCAGCAGTTTAGAGGGGCCCTACGAGCAGTACTTC
.	TRBJ2-7	TRBV7-9	TRBD1	CASSPGTGLSHEQYF	TGTGCCAGCAGCCCCGGGACAGGGTTATCCCACGAGCAGTACTTC
.	TRBJ2-6	TRBV7-9	.	CASSQGVQANVLTF	TGTGCCAGCAGCCAGGGTGTTCAGGCCAACGTCCTGACTTTC
.	TRBJ1-2	TRBV6-5	.	CASSPRQSNYGYTF	TGTGCCAGCAGCCCAAGACAGTCTAACTATGGCTACACCTTC
.	TRBJ2-7	TRBV2	TRBD1	CATDRDRTYEQYF	TGTGCCACCGACCGGGACAGAACCTACGAGCAGTACTTC
.	TRBJ2-7	TRBV19	.	CASSMRDRASEQYF	TGTGCCAGTAGTATGAGGGATCGAGCTTCCGAGCAGTACTTC
few	TRBJ2-2	TRBV19	TRBD1	CASRFFGTGNTGELFF	TGTGCCAGTAGGTTTTTCGGGACAGGGAACACCGGGGAGCTGTTTTTT
.	TRBJ1-5	TRBV12-5	.	CASKADYQPQHF	TGTGCTAGCAAGGCAGACTATCAGCCCCAGCATTTT
few	TRBJ1-5	TRBV2	.	CASSGRTHNQPQHF	TGTGCCAGCAGCGGGAGGACCCACAATCAGCCCCAGCATTTT
.	TRBJ1-2	TRBV24-1	.	CATSDLRSIGYTF	TGTGCCACCAGTGATTTGAGGTCCATTGGCTACACCTTC
once	TRBJ2-4	TRBV18	TRBD2	CASSPEAGRETKNIQYF	TGTGCCAGCTCACCCGAGGCAGGGAGGGAAACCAAAAACATTCAGTACTTC
.	TRBJ2-1	TRBV15	.	CATTQMAGDNEQFF	TGTGCCACCACCCAGATGGCAGGGGACAATGAGCAGTTCTTC
.	TRBJ2-1	TRBV18	.	CASSPPVRASSRGEQFF	TGTGCCAGCTCACCACCCGTCAGGGCTAGCTCAAGGGGTGAGCAGTTCTTC
.	TRBJ2-2	TRBV11-1	.	CASSLQDSTNTGELFF	TGTGCCAGCAGCTTGCAGGACAGTACAAACACCGGGGAGCTGTTTTTT
.	TRBJ1-1	TRBV19	.	CATKTLNTEAFF	TGTGCCACAAAGACACTGAACACTGAAGCTTTCTTT
.	TRBJ1-2	TRBV2	TRBD1	CASRVQGADYGYTF	TGTGCCAGCAGAGTCCAGGGGGCAGATTATGGCTACACCTTC
.	TRBJ2-2	TRBV7-9	TRBD1	CASSPRDRGIGELFF	TGTGCCAGCAGCCCCCGGGACAGGGGGATCGGGGAGCTGTTTTTT
.	TRBJ1-1	TRBV4-1	.	CASSLDTRGLNTEAFF	TGCGCCAGCAGCCTCGATACCAGGGGCCTCAACACTGAAGCTTTCTTT
.	TRBJ2-2	TRBV6-5	.	CASSFGLNTGELFF	TGTGCCAGCAGTTTCGGACTTAACACCGGGGAGCTGTTTTTT
.	TRBJ1-2	TRBV4-1	.	CASSQDRGHPYGYTF	TGCGCCAGCAGCCAAGATCGGGGTCACCCCTATGGCTACACCTTC
.	TRBJ2-1	TRBV19	TRBD1	CASRKDRGQTEQFF	TGTGCCAGCAGGAAGGACAGGGGACAGACTGAGCAGTTCTTC
.	TRBJ2-7	TRBV28	.	CASRRTVPPYEQYF	TGTGCCAGCAGGCGAACGGTGCCCCCCTACGAGCAGTACTTC
.	TRBJ2-7	TRBV27	TRBD2	CASRTGLAGAYEQYF	TGTGCCAGCAGAACCGGACTAGCGGGGGCCTACGAGCAGTACTTC
once	TRBJ2-3	TRBV20-1	TRBD2	CSASKAGGVTDTQYF	TGCAGTGCTAGTAAAGCGGGGGGGGTCACAGATACGCAGTATTTT
few	TRBJ2-1	TRBV19	TRBD1	CASTPTGGTFNEQFF	TGTGCCTCGACTCCCACAGGGGGCACGTTCAATGAGCAGTTCTTC
.	TRBJ1-6	TRBV27	TRBD1	CASSDRVEPLHF	TGTGCCAGCAGCGACAGGGTAGAACCCCTCCACTTT
.	TRBJ2-7	TRBV28	.	CASSYTSSYEQYF	TGTGCCAGCAGTTACACCAGCTCCTACGAGCAGTACTTC
.	TRBJ1-1	TRBV6-1	TRBD1	CASTPGQVNTEAFF	TGTGCCAGCACTCCCGGACAGGTGAACACTGAAGCTTTCTTT
.	TRBJ1-4	TRBV2	.	CASRKGGSGTNEKLFF	TGTGCCAGCAGGAAAGGGGGGTCCGGAACTAATGAAAAACTGTTTTTT
.	TRBJ2-3	TRBV7-7	.	CASSLGRGSSTDTQYF	TGTGCCAGCAGCTTAGGGAGGGGCTCTAGCACAGATACGCAGTATTTT
.	TRBJ1-2	TRBV12-3/TRBV12-4	TRBD1	CASTTGTVYGYTF	TGTGCCAGCACCACAGGGACAGTCTATGGCTACACCTTC
.	TRBJ2-3	TRBV2	TRBD2	CASTFRLAGGPDTQYF	TGTGCCAGCACTTTCAGACTAGCGGGGGGGCCGGATACGCAGTATTTT
.	TRBJ2-2	TRBV4-1	TRBD2	CASSLVAGGLSGELFF	TGCGCCAGCAGCCTGGTAGCGGGGGGGCTGTCCGGGGAGCTGTTTTTT
.	TRBJ1-3	TRBV6-6	.	CASSPSETESVGNTIYF	TGTGCCAGCAGTCCCTCGGAGACAGAGAGCGTGGGAAACACCATATATTTT
.	TRBJ2-3	TRBV5-1	TRBD2	CASSLSGGFTDTQYF	TGCGCCAGCAGCTTATCGGGGGGGTTCACAGATACGCAGTATTTT
.	TRBJ1-2	TRBV18	TRBD1	CASSPLGTGATNYGYTF	TGTGCCAGCTCACCCCTCGGGACAGGGGCTACTAACTATGGCTACACCTTC
.	TRBJ1-5	TRBV19	TRBD1	CASSIVGTGDRPQHF	TGTGCCAGTAGTATAGTAGGGACAGGGGATCGGCCCCAGCATTTT
.	TRBJ2-5	TRBV24-1	TRBD2	CATSDGRGGEETQYF	TGTGCCACCAGTGATGGCCGGGGGGGTGAAGAGACCCAGTACTTC